This T cell receptor (beta chain) was sequenced in a study of CD8+CD57+ T cells in acquired aplastic anemia. On the study more broadly: DNA recovered from sorted CD4+ and CD8+ cells had a mean of approximately 3 ug. Healthy donors averaged approximately 10 million reads for CD4+ cells. General study findings and limits: Patients and controls turned out to have twenty-nine CD8+ CDR3 sequences in common. CD8+ Simpson's diversity showed no significant patient-control difference.

Both TCR beta VDJ combination and CDR3 sequence profiling were carried out. Genomic DNA was the template for this profiling. TCRdb recomputed calls from the reads with MiXCR, one row per CDR3 protein. The sample carries about 110,000 distinct CDR3 sequences, 51% recorded once. This clonotype showed up just once. Its antigen is still unknown. CDR3 size: 12 residues. The germline CDR1 and CDR2 sequences are SQVTM and ANQGSEA. V was trimmed by 7 bases and J by 6 bases, leaving 16 bases between them. This receptor was obtained from a human donor in good health, serving as a control. V gene TRBV29-1 combines with J gene TRBJ2-7; D perhaps matches TRBD1 (6 bases). Sequencing used sorted CD4+, CD8+, or CD8+CD57+ T cells (not recorded which) from PBMCs. The CDR3 DNA reads as TGCAGCGGTGCACAGGGTCGAGGCGAGCAGTACTTC. Residues: CSGAQGRGEQYF.